What follows are 12 T cell receptor beta chains derived from one specimen sequenced in a study of low-dose radiotherapy and immunotherapy resistance in tumors. TRAV and TRBV primers primed cDNA for both TCRalpha and TCRbeta. A roughly 20-cycle PCR with a constant-region primer and V-primer adapter amplified TCRs. TCRdb analysed the reads with MiXCR anew, one entry per CDR3 protein. The table lists over 70,000 distinct CDR3 sequences, around 30% of them singletons, with 11% in the top ten. Time point of the sample: before trial treatment. The specimen was PBMCs, collected before treatment. Receptor source: a female donor with ovarian cancer.

Ten or more counts support this clonotype. The chain uses TRBV12-3 or TRBV12-4 and TRBJ2-2, with 8 bases aligning to TRBD2. The CDR3 length is 15 residues. J was trimmed by 3 bases and V by 4 bases; bases with no gene match: 4. CDR3: CASSSGGQDTGELFF. Written as DNA, the CDR3 is TGTGCCAGCAGTTCGGGGGGGCAGGACACCGGGGAGCTGTTTTTT.

This clonotype has ten or more counts. Sequence at one end of the junction differs from germline and may be a read error. The chain has TRBV4-1 and TRBJ2-1; 7 nucleotides match TRBD1. CDR1 MGHRA and CDR2 YSYEKL come from the germline V gene. The CDR3 covers 16 residues. CDR3 sequence: CASSQGQESSLNEQFF. As DNA, the CDR3 is TGTGCCAGCAGCCAAGGACAGGAGAGCTCCTTGAATGAGCAGTTCTTC.

The table lists this clonotype with many counts. The chain has TRBV7-2 and TRBJ1-2, with no clear D. The length of the CDR3 is 12 residues. Germline assignment: CDR1 SGHTA and CDR2 FQGNSA. The V end was cut by 0 bases, the J end by 7 bases, with 6 bases between. CDR3 region: CASSLAVGGYTF. The DNA of the CDR3 is TGTGCCAGCAGCTTAGCGGTGGGTGGCTACACCTTC.

This chain uses TRBV12-3 or TRBV12-4 with TRBJ1-1, with 8 bases lining up with TRBD1. This CDR3 region has 18 residues. V shed 6 bases and J 0 bases; nucleotides not matched to a gene: 15. The CDR3 protein is CASRPNTGTGQMNTEAFF. The CDR3 nucleotides read TGTGCCAGCAGGCCTAACACCGGGACAGGACAGATGAACACTGAAGCTTTCTTT.

This clonotype was seen at least ten times. J is TRBJ1-5 and V is TRBV4-2, with 8 bases matching TRBD1. Trimming took 1 base from V and 4 from J; bases not matched to a gene: 3. Germline V lookup: CDR1 LGHNA, CDR2 YNFKEQ. The CDR3 covers 15 residues. CDR3 residues: CASSQADRANQPQHF. The CDR3 nucleotides read TGTGCCAGCAGCCAAGCGGACAGGGCTAATCAGCCCCAGCATTTT.

Regarding this clonotype: A far larger clone lies a single base away; this is likely a read error. The rearrangement joins TRBV5-1 to TRBJ2-5; 8 bases are shared with TRBD1. The CDR3 has 16 amino acids. Germline V gives CDR1 SGHRS, CDR2 YFSETQ. The CDR3 nucleotides are TGTGCCAGCAGCTTGGCCGAGACAGGGGCCTACAATGAGCAGTACTTC. Translation gives CASSLAETGAYNEQYF.

The sample holds a few counts of this clonotype. V usage is TRBV6-5 and J usage is TRBJ1-1, with a possible D match to TRBD1 (5 bases). The CDR3 consists of 15 residues. The germline gives CDR1 MNHEY, CDR2 SVGAGI. The V and J ends lost 5 bases and 4 bases respectively, with 17 bases between them. As DNA, the CDR3 is TGTGCCAGCAGTACGCCTCGCGGGGGGGGCACTGAAGCTTTCTTT. It specifies CASSTPRGGGTEAFF.

About this clonotype itself: A read error is possible here, since a much larger clone lies one base away. The gene calls are TRBV7-6 and TRBJ2-6; D not certain. This CDR3 spans 10 amino acids. CDR1 and CDR2 from the germline V gene are SGHVS and FNYEAQ. The CDR3 sequence is CASNANVLTF. As DNA, the CDR3 is TGTGCTAGCAACGCAAACGTCCTGACTTTC.

This clonotype was counted many times. The rearrangement links TRBV5-4 to TRBJ1-1, with a tentative D call TRBD1 (5 bases). Germline V gives CDR1 SGHNT, CDR2 YYREEE (reference sequence). CDR3 length equals 14 residues. V lost 4 bases and J lost 1, with 11 bases in between. This CDR3 reads CASSLPGQNTEAFF. CDR3 nucleotide sequence: TGTGCCAGCAGCCTACCTGGACAGAACACTGAAGCTTTCTTT.

The chain couples TRBV7-2 to TRBJ1-3; TRBD1 agrees at 7 bases. Per the germline V gene, CDR1 is SGHTA and CDR2 is FQGNSA. Unmatched junction bases numbered 10, after V lost 1 base and J lost 10 bases. The CDR3 has 15 amino acids. For the CDR3, the DNA is TGTGCCAGCAGCTTAGAATTGGTAGCCAGGGGGACCATATATTTT. Translation: CASSLELVARGTIYF.

This clonotype was detected a few times. The rearrangement uses TRBV6-6 and TRBJ2-5; 8 nucleotides line up with TRBD2. J gave up 4 bases and V 2 bases, and 6 bases lay outside the gene matches. Germline lookup yields CDR1 MNHNY and CDR2 SVGAGI (reference sequence). CDR3 length equals 15 residues. In nucleotides, the CDR3 is TGTGCCAGCAGTTACGAGCGGGGGCCAGGAGAGACCCAGTACTTC. It codes for CASSYERGPGETQYF.

The chain carries TRBV5-1 and TRBJ2-2; D gene ambiguous. CDR3 size: 13 residues. V was clipped by 0 bases and J by 7 bases, with 7 bases between them. Germline lookup yields CDR1 SGHRS and CDR2 YFSETQ. CDR3 protein: CASSLARNGELFF. The CDR3 DNA reads TGCGCCAGCAGCTTGGCCCGTAACGGGGAGCTGTTTTTT.